The clone carrying this TCR beta chain has just a few counts. The germline V gene encodes CDR1 MNHEY and CDR2 SMNVEV (reference sequence). There are 15 residues in the CDR3. The V end lost 5 bases, the J end lost 2 bases, and 13 bases lay between the germline ends. The sample comes from a study of graft-versus-host responses after intestinal transplantation. Sequencing used immunoSEQ multiplex PCR; TCRdb keeps in-frame clones, though not all of them. The table records 4,000 to 5,000 clones, approximately 30% of them present only once. Dividing CFSE-low CD3+CD4+ and CD3+CD8+ responders were isolated by sorting after the reaction.

V gene TRBV27 combines with J gene TRBJ1-3, with D tentatively TRBD1 (5 bases). This sequence was found in a human patient who was an organ donor for intestinal transplantation. Sequences were derived from alloreactive CD4+ T cells from a mixed lymphocyte reaction culture, sampled before transplantation. As to subset: CFSE-low proliferating T cells sorted from roughly 6-day pre-transplant mixed lymphocyte reaction (GvH or HvG direction). Here the CDR3 reads CASSLVGTPGNTIYF. DNA for the CDR3: TGTGCCAGCAGTCTGGTCGGGACTCCTGGAAACACCATATATTTT.